At least ten counts were recorded for the clone carrying this TCR beta chain. Antigen: not known. These data belong to a study of T cells in Graves' hyperthyroidism and ophthalmopathy. Study findings and constraints: Separation of ophthalmopathy from stable hyperthyroidism was achieved by a 13 V-J model.

The CDR3 is 12 amino acids. Trimming took 5 bases from V and 5 from J, leaving 9 bases between them. Amplified TCR beta CDR3 regions came from RNA transcripts. TCR CDR3 regions were first amplified by RT-PCR with HTBI primers. TCRdb re-analysed the multiplex PCR reads in MiXCR, keeping a single row per CDR3 protein. The table records around 340,000 distinct CDR3 sequences, about 14% of them present only once. V gene TRBV12-3 or TRBV12-4 combines with J gene TRBJ2-5; D is ambiguous. The origin of this receptor is a woman aged 25-40 years with Graves' hyperthyroidism. The specimen sequenced was blood. CDR3 nucleotide sequence: TGTGCCAGCAGTCCAGGTGTCGAGACCCAGTACTTC. Translation gives CASSPGVETQYF.